This T cell receptor beta chain was sequenced in a study of long-term antiretroviral therapy in people with HIV. Study outcomes and limitations: HIV repertoires had narrower CDR3 length ranges than controls. In samples taken after ART, diversity increased but remained below transplant donor control levels.

Researchers ran immunoSEQ v3.0 at survey level. Target depth was roughly 35,000-55,000 T-cell genomes per sample. Measured with immunoSEQ multiplex PCR; TCRdb has only the in-frame clones, and not every one. This table holds 21,000 or so clones, roughly 85% found once. About this clone: The antigen is not known.

Each contributor possessed a minimum of one pre-ART and a minimum of two post-ART PBMC samples. This clonotype originated in a man aged 45-65 years with HIV. Here the sequenced sample was unsorted PBMCs, taken at the start of antiretroviral therapy.

DNA of the CDR3: TGTGCCAGCAGCCTCTCCCCTGGAAGCTACGAGCAGTACTTC. This gives the protein CASSLSPGSYEQYF. This chain uses TRBV4-2 with TRBJ2-7; no clear D gene. Trimming took 4 bases from V and 3 from J, leaving 13 bases between them. The CDR3 is made up of 14 amino acids. From germline, CDR1 is LGHNA and CDR2 YNFKEQ.